This entry features one TCR beta chain sequence. Its specificity is not known. The data derive from a study of PD-1 blockade in mismatch repair-deficient tumors. About the study: Enrolled about 2013-2016, patients had progressing, pretreated mismatch repair-deficient cancers of 12 types. The study, taken as a whole, reports: Tumor-resident clones, often undetectable pretreatment in blood, expanded then contracted after pembrolizumab.

The CDR3 consists of 13 residues. V lost 3 bases to trimming and J lost 3 bases, with 7 bases between them. Germline CDR1 is LGHNT and CDR2 is FRNRAP. Time point described: approximately 11-day in vitro stimulation with candidate neoantigen peptide 2. Three pembrolizumab responders had their TCRs sequenced. Libraries were prepared by immunoSEQ multiplex PCR; TCRdb keeps only in-frame clonotypes and omits some of them. The table records about 9,800 clones, more than 75% of them present only once. The sample consisted of cells cultured in vitro, taken from a patient treated with pembrolizumab. The chain employs TRBV12-5 and TRBJ2-3, with a weak D call TRBD1 (6 bases). The clonotype originates from an adult with mismatch repair-deficient cancer. The CDR3 coding sequence is TGTGCTAGTGGTTTACAGGGAACAGATACGCAGTATTTT. Protein: CASGLQGTDTQYF.